A selection of T cell receptor beta chains follows, all from one sample in a study of cytomegalovirus exposure and HLA in healthy donors. Clones were sequenced by immunoSEQ multiplex PCR, and TCRdb holds only the in-frame ones, with some missing. The sample consists of about 56,000 clones, just over 90% of them appearing once. What was sequenced was PBMCs. The receptors were sampled from a man younger than 35 in good health and CMV-seronegative. Both conserved end residues are part of each CDR3. The D gene is left open where the match is weak. Size is stated for part of the rows, as once, few or many counts, or as a class when the clone is expanded.

CDR3 protein,CDR3 DNA,D gene,V gene,J gene,clone size
CASSMGDRGQPQHF,TGTGCCAGTAGTATGGGGGACAGGGGTCAGCCCCAGCATTTT,TRBD1,TRBV19,TRBJ1-5,.
CASSTDIRVSAKNIQYF,TGCGCCAGCAGCACGGACATCAGGGTTTCAGCCAAAAACATTCAGTACTTC,.,TRBV5-1,TRBJ2-4,.
CASSQEDRATGELFF,TGTGCCAGCAGCCAGGAGGACAGGGCCACCGGGGAGCTGTTTTTT,TRBD1,TRBV4-2,TRBJ2-2,.
CASSQVRGRATDTQYF,TGCGCCAGCAGCCAAGTGAGGGGGAGGGCCACAGATACGCAGTATTTT,.,TRBV4-3,TRBJ2-3,.
CASRPRLAWGTGELFF,TGTGCCAGCAGACCAAGACTAGCGTGGGGCACCGGGGAGCTGTTTTTT,TRBD2,TRBV7-2,TRBJ2-2,.
CASTYNRGDGYTF,TGTGCCAGCACCTATAACAGGGGAGACGGCTACACCTTC,TRBD1,TRBV7-8,TRBJ1-2,few
CASSQAPGTGAHWGAFF,TGTGCCAGCAGCCAAGCACCCGGGACAGGGGCTCATTGGGGGGCTTTCTTT,TRBD1,TRBV4-2,TRBJ1-1,.
CASSPPGRTDTQYF,TGTGCCAGCAGCCCACCAGGGCGGACAGATACGCAGTATTTT,.,TRBV11-3,TRBJ2-3,.
CASRSGGRDAETQYF,TGTGCCAGCAGGTCCGGGGGGCGGGATGCAGAGACCCAGTACTTC,.,TRBV6-6,TRBJ2-5,few
CSVGGLPAYEQYF,TGCAGCGTGGGTGGACTACCAGCCTACGAGCAGTACTTC,.,TRBV29-1,TRBJ2-7,.
CSVEGREAGYEQYF,TGCAGCGTTGAGGGGCGGGAGGCGGGGTACGAGCAGTACTTC,TRBD2,TRBV29-1,TRBJ2-7,.
CASSQYRGDEGYTF,TGCGCCAGCAGCCAATACAGGGGCGACGAGGGCTACACCTTC,TRBD1,TRBV4-3,TRBJ1-2,.
CASSNLPGGGDEKLFF,TGCGCCAGCAGTAACCTCCCAGGGGGCGGGGATGAAAAACTGTTTTTT,TRBD1,TRBV5-1,TRBJ1-4,.
CASSLAPRGQTYNEQFF,TGTGCCAGCAGCTTAGCGCCAAGGGGACAAACCTACAATGAGCAGTTCTTC,.,TRBV7-8,TRBJ2-1,.
CASSQEVGTSSYEQYF,TGTGCCAGCAGCCAAGAAGTGGGGACTTCTTCCTACGAGCAGTACTTC,.,TRBV4-2,TRBJ2-7,.
CASSPGRGLPYEQYF,TGTGCCAGCAGCCCAGGGCGGGGACTCCCCTACGAGCAGTACTTC,.,TRBV7-9,TRBJ2-7,.
CASFSSSYEQYF,TGTGCCAGCTTCAGTTCCTCCTACGAGCAGTACTTC,.,TRBV27,TRBJ2-7,.
CASSTRDRGGFYGYTF,TGTGCCAGCAGCACTCGCGACAGGGGAGGGTTCTATGGCTACACCTTC,TRBD1,TRBV7-9,TRBJ1-2,.
CASSLSGTSGNEQFF,TGCGCCAGCAGCCTTTCCGGGACTAGCGGCAATGAGCAGTTCTTC,TRBD2,TRBV4-1,TRBJ2-1,.
CASSLGTSGYEQYF,TGTGCCAGCAGTTTAGGGACTAGCGGATACGAGCAGTACTTC,TRBD2,TRBV28,TRBJ2-7,.
CASSPAGGAAYEQYF,TGTGCCAGCAGTCCTGCAGGGGGCGCTGCCTACGAGCAGTACTTC,TRBD1,TRBV28,TRBJ2-7,.
CASSYSVIAVTGELFF,TGTGCCAGCAGTTACTCGGTGATTGCGGTCACCGGGGAGCTGTTTTTT,.,TRBV6-5,TRBJ2-2,.
CASSDSGLVNDEQFF,TGTGCCAGCAGTGACTCGGGACTAGTAAACGATGAGCAGTTCTTC,TRBD2,TRBV6-4,TRBJ2-1,.
CASSLEPGLAPIGQYF,TGCGCCAGCAGCTTGGAACCGGGACTAGCGCCTATCGGGCAGTACTTC,TRBD2,TRBV5-1,TRBJ2-7,.
CASSPQGRGSYEQYF,TGCGCCAGCAGCCCCCAGGGGCGCGGGTCCTACGAGCAGTACTTC,.,TRBV5-1,TRBJ2-7,.
CASSTEAEDTQYF,TGTGCCAGCAGCACCGAAGCGGAGGATACGCAGTATTTT,.,TRBV11-3,TRBJ2-3,.
CASSLPAGGEQYF,TGTGCCAGCAGCTTGCCAGCGGGAGGCGAGCAGTACTTC,TRBD2,TRBV5-6,TRBJ2-7,.
CSVEARDRGYHGYTF,TGCAGCGTTGAAGCCAGGGACAGAGGGTACCATGGCTACACCTTC,TRBD1,TRBV29-1,TRBJ1-2,.
CASSASRTVGYTF,TGTGCCAGCAGTGCCAGCAGGACAGTTGGCTACACCTTC,.,TRBV6-1,TRBJ1-2,few
CASSIRTPGYTF,TGTGCCAGCAGTATACGGACTCCCGGCTACACCTTC,.,TRBV28,TRBJ1-2,.
CASSIVPGQGAETQYF,TGTGCCAGTAGTATAGTCCCGGGACAGGGGGCTGAGACCCAGTACTTC,TRBD1,TRBV19,TRBJ2-5,.
CTSSHEREPEEQETQYF,TGCACCAGCAGCCATGAAAGGGAGCCGGAGGAGCAAGAGACCCAGTACTTC,.,TRBV1,TRBJ2-5,.
CASSVGNRNTEAFF,TGTGCCAGCAGCGTAGGGAACAGAAACACTGAAGCTTTCTTT,.,TRBV9,TRBJ1-1,.
CATSRGTVNEQFF,TGTGCCACCAGCAGGGGGACTGTCAATGAGCAGTTCTTC,.,TRBV15,TRBJ2-1,.
CASSLVVGRFATEAFF,TGTGCCAGCAGCTTAGTGGTGGGGCGCTTTGCCACTGAAGCTTTCTTT,.,TRBV7-2,TRBJ1-1,.
CASGQVRTEAFF,TGTGCCAGCGGACAGGTGAGGACTGAAGCTTTCTTT,TRBD1,TRBV6-5,TRBJ1-1,.
CASSLLQGRGELFF,TGTGCCAGCAGTTTACTTCAGGGAAGGGGGGAGCTGTTTTTT,.,TRBV27,TRBJ2-2,.
CASSYFAGNEQFF,TGTGCCAGCAGTTACTTCGCGGGGAATGAGCAGTTCTTC,.,TRBV6-6,TRBJ2-1,once
CASSQAISGVTDTQYF,TGCGCCAGCAGCCAAGCAATTAGCGGGGTTACAGATACGCAGTATTTT,TRBD2,TRBV4-1,TRBJ2-3,.
CASSQDPGTLNEQFF,TGCGCCAGCAGCCAAGACCCGGGGACTTTGAATGAGCAGTTCTTC,.,TRBV4-3,TRBJ2-1,.
CASSLTDRAYNEQFF,TGTGCCAGCAGCTTAACTGATCGGGCCTACAATGAGCAGTTCTTC,.,TRBV11-3,TRBJ2-1,.
CASSQWEGRAYEQYF,TGTGCCAGCTCACAGTGGGAGGGCAGGGCCTACGAGCAGTACTTC,TRBD2,TRBV18,TRBJ2-7,few